A single sample gave rise to the 10 T cell receptor beta chains below, sequenced in a study of blood T cell repertoires in COVID-19. Assay: immunoSEQ multiplex PCR; the TCRdb copy retains only in-frame clones and omits some. The data show 390,000 or so clones, just over 85% seen once. Sequencing was carried out using peripheral blood. These receptors were collected from a woman aged 30 to 39 with active or convalescent COVID-19.

This chain joins TRBV10-3 and TRBJ1-1, with a possible D match to TRBD1 (6 bases). The germline gives CDR1 ENHRY, CDR2 SYGVKD. The CDR3 extends over 17 amino acids. The V end was cut by 5 bases, the J end by 4 bases, with 23 bases between. Written as DNA, the CDR3 is TGTGCCATCAGTAAGGCCGTGGGGGGGGCCGGTGGCACTGAAGCTTTCTTT. Its translation is CAISKAVGGAGGTEAFF.

V is TRBV5-1 and J is TRBJ2-7, with 12 bases fitting TRBD2. The CDR3 runs 17 residues. J gave up 2 bases and V 0 bases, and 6 bases lay outside the gene matches. From germline, CDR1 is SGHRS and CDR2 YFSETQ. The DNA for the CDR3 is TGCGCCAGCAGCTTGGAGGGACTAGCGGGCCCGACCTACGAGCAGTACTTC. Its protein product is CASSLEGLAGPTYEQYF.

This chain links TRBV11-3 with TRBJ2-1; D uncertain. The length of the CDR3 is 12 residues. V was cut by 5 bases and J by 0 bases, with 2 bases left in between. Germline V CDR1 and CDR2: SGHNT, YENEEA. Here the CDR3 reads CASSLSYNEQFF. CDR3 in DNA: TGTGCCAGCAGCCTCTCCTACAATGAGCAGTTCTTC.

V is TRBV10-3 and J is TRBJ1-1, with D hard to call. The germline V and J ends were trimmed by 2 bases and 0 bases, with 7 bases remaining between them. CDR3 length equals 14 residues. The germline gives CDR1 ENHRY, CDR2 SYGVKD. The CDR3 DNA follows: TGTGCCATCAGTGAGCCGGACTTGAACACTGAAGCTTTCTTT. It specifies CAISEPDLNTEAFF.

The chain carries TRBV27 and TRBJ2-1; possible D gene TRBD1, 5 bases. The CDR3 length is 16 residues. Germline V gene data show CDR1 as MNHEY and CDR2 as SMNVEV (reference sequence). V lost 5 bases and J lost 0, with 14 bases in between. The CDR3 spells CASSIPTANSYNEQFF. The CDR3 DNA reads as TGTGCCAGCAGTATCCCGACAGCGAACTCCTACAATGAGCAGTTCTTC.

The gene calls are TRBV27 and TRBJ2-1; maybe TRBD2 (6 bases). Germline-derived CDR1 and CDR2 are MNHEY and SMNVEV (reference sequence). V gave up 3 bases and J gave up 3 bases, with 9 bases separating them. The CDR3 length is 14 residues. CDR3 sequence reads: CASSLRGFYNEQFF. CDR3 sequence (DNA): TGTGCCAGCAGTTTGCGGGGATTCTACAATGAGCAGTTCTTC.

This clone is a singleton in its sample. The V and J genes are TRBV9 and TRBJ1-3; the match to TRBD1 covers 8 bases. J was trimmed by 2 bases and V by 4 bases; bases with no gene match: 5. There are 15 residues in the CDR3. Per germline, CDR1 SGDLS and CDR2 YYNGEE. DNA for the CDR3: TGTGCCAGCAGCCTAACGACAGGGGCTGGAAACACCATATATTTT. Amino acid sequence: CASSLTTGAGNTIYF.

The chain links TRBV5-6 to TRBJ1-2; 7 nucleotides align to TRBD1. The CDR3 spans 14 residues. Germline assignment: CDR1 SGHDT and CDR2 YYEEEE. V shed 0 bases, J shed 4 bases, and the junction held 3 bases outside the gene matches. CDR3 amino acids: CASSLGQGLYGYTF. For the CDR3, the DNA is TGTGCCAGCAGCTTGGGACAGGGCCTCTATGGCTACACCTTC. The full variable domain, in which reference TRBV5-6 and TRBJ1-2 provide the parts outside the CDR3, is DAGVTQSPTHLIKTRGQQVTLRCSPKSGHDTVSWYQQALGQGPQFIFQYYEEEERQRGNFPDRFSGHQFPNYSSELNVNALLLGDSALYLCASSLGQGLYGYTFGSGTRLTVV.

This sequence joins TRBV19 and TRBJ1-2; TRBD1 is a possible D gene (6 bases). The germline V and J ends were trimmed by 1 base and 4 bases, with 10 bases remaining between them. The CDR3 spans 14 residues. The germline CDR1 and CDR2 sequences are LNHDA and SQIVND (reference sequence). The CDR3 bases are TGTGCCAGTAGTATAGCAGGGGACGTCTATGGCTACACCTTC. Residues: CASSIAGDVYGYTF.

The V gene is TRBV2, the J gene TRBJ1-2; 7 bases fit TRBD1. With 6 bases clipped from V and 5 bases from J, the junction kept 12 bases outside the gene matches. Germline V CDR1 and CDR2: SNHLY, FYNNEI. This CDR3 has 15 amino acids. CDR3 residues: CASSPTGQPGYGYTF. CDR3 nucleotide sequence: TGTGCCAGCAGCCCAACGGGACAGCCGGGGTATGGCTACACCTTC. Variable domain in full (rest from reference TRBV2 and TRBJ1-2): EPEVTQTPSHQVTQMGQEVILRCVPISNHLYFYWYRQILGQKVEFLVSFYNNEISEKSEIFDDQFSVERPDGSNFTLKIRSTKLEDSAMYFCASSPTGQPGYGYTFGSGTRLTVV.